These 13 T cell receptor beta chains originate from one sample sequenced in a study of shared clonotypes between healthy human individuals. TCRdb's copy holds only in-frame clones and misses some; the assay was immunoSEQ multiplex PCR. The data hold approximately 2.5 million clones, with around nine tenths observed a single time. The specimen sequenced was naive CD4+ T cells sorted from blood. Documented subset: CD45RA+ positively selected. The source of these receptors is a man aged 18 to 29 in good health.

The chain employs TRBV28 and TRBJ1-2, with TRBD1 identical over 8 bases. Germline CDR1 is MDHEN and CDR2 is SYDVKM. Trimming took 5 bases from V and 2 from J; bases not matched to a gene: 7. The CDR3 extends over 15 amino acids. The CDR3, as DNA: TGTGCCAGCAGTCCAGTGGACAGGGTGAACTATGGCTACACCTTC. Protein: CASSPVDRVNYGYTF.

In nucleotides, the CDR3 is TGTGCCAGCAGTGAGGGGGAGGCGGCTGGAAACACCATATATTTT. This translates into CASSEGEAAGNTIYF. The chain uses TRBV25-1 and TRBJ1-3; a possible D gene is TRBD1 (5 bases). V dropped 3 bases and J dropped 2 bases, with 11 bases sitting between them. The germline CDR1 and CDR2 sequences are MGHDK and SYGVNS. There are 15 residues in the CDR3.

V and J are TRBV27 and TRBJ1-6; 8 bases fit TRBD1. The CDR3 spans 16 residues. CDR1 is MNHEY, CDR2 SMNVEV, per germline (reference sequence). With 2 bases clipped from V and 10 bases from J, the junction kept 10 bases outside the gene matches. CDR3 amino acids: CASSLGWGTGPSPLHF. CDR3 nucleotides: TGTGCCAGCAGTTTAGGTTGGGGGACAGGACCCTCACCCCTCCACTTT.

The chain links TRBV19 to TRBJ2-5, with 9 bases aligning to TRBD1. Germline V CDR1 and CDR2: LNHDA, SQIVND (reference sequence). The V gene end was trimmed by 3 bases and the J gene end by 5 bases; junction bases not matched to a gene: 7. The CDR3 runs to 15 residues. The CDR3 region is CASSIGTGNSETQYF. CDR3 nucleotide sequence: TGTGCCAGTAGTATTGGGACAGGGAACTCGGAGACCCAGTACTTC.

This clone came up once. This chain links TRBV19 with TRBJ1-4, with unresolved D. V was trimmed by 6 bases and J by 7 bases, leaving 18 bases between them. The CDR3 is 15 residues long. Germline values: CDR1 LNHDA, CDR2 SQIVND (reference sequence). CDR3 in DNA: TGTGCCAGTAGCGCGTCATCGGTGGTAGGTGAAAAACTGTTTTTT. Translating gives CASSASSVVGEKLFF.

This clone was picked up a small number of times. The rearrangement links TRBV6-1 to TRBJ2-4, with D tentatively TRBD1 (5 bases). The V end was cut by 0 bases, the J end by 0 bases, with 12 bases between. Germline-derived CDR1 and CDR2 are MNHNS and SASEGT. CDR3 length: 17 amino acids. The CDR3 here is CASSEAGQLLAKNIQYF. The CDR3 coding sequence is TGTGCCAGCAGTGAAGCGGGGCAGCTCCTAGCCAAAAACATTCAGTACTTC.

This clone was seen a single time. V and J are TRBV19 and TRBJ2-7; 11 nucleotides line up with TRBD2. The CDR3 contains 13 residues. Looked up from germline, CDR1 is LNHDA and CDR2 is SQIVND (reference sequence). The V and J ends lost 8 bases and 13 bases, in that order; junction bases with no gene match: 13. The CDR3 DNA sequence: TGTGCCAGTGGCTCTTCGACTAGCGGGGCCACTTACTTC. Translating it yields CASGSSTSGATYF.

The CDR3 loop is CASSWGGSGLQSYEQYF. CDR3 sequence (DNA): TGTGCCAGCAGCTGGGGTGGTAGCGGGCTACAATCCTACGAGCAGTACTTC. The genes are TRBV5-6 and TRBJ2-7; 7 bases agree with TRBD2. V shed 3 bases and J 1 base; nucleotides not matched to a gene: 13. CDR1 and CDR2 from the germline V gene are SGHDT and YYEEEE. This CDR3 spans 17 amino acids. Looking up the rest from reference TRBV5-6 and TRBJ2-7 gives the full variable domain: DAGVTQSPTHLIKTRGQQVTLRCSPKSGHDTVSWYQQALGQGPQFIFQYYEEEERQRGNFPDRFSGHQFPNYSSELNVNALLLGDSALYLCASSWGGSGLQSYEQYFGPGTRLTVT.

The rearrangement uses TRBV5-4 and TRBJ1-4; TRBD1 matches 10 bases. The germline V gene encodes CDR1 SGHNT and CDR2 YYREEE (reference sequence). The J segment lost 7 bases and the V segment lost 4 bases, leaving 7 bases of the junction unmatched. CDR3 length: 15 residues. CDR3 loop: CASSRAGTGVEKLFF. The CDR3 DNA reads as TGTGCCAGCAGCCGGGCCGGGACAGGGGTTGAAAAACTGTTTTTT.

The genes are TRBV6-5 and TRBJ1-5; D is unclear. CDR3 length: 14 amino acids. V lost 4 bases to trimming and J lost 6 bases, with 13 bases between them. Germline loops: CDR1 MNHEY, CDR2 SVGAGI. The CDR3 loop is CASSSYPNGQPQHF. The CDR3 bases are TGTGCCAGCAGTTCTTACCCCAATGGTCAGCCCCAGCATTTT.

The V and J genes are TRBV7-2 and TRBJ2-1; D call uncertain. The CDR3 covers 13 residues. Trimming shortened V by 3 bases and J by 10 bases, and 13 bases separated the two germline ends. The germline CDR1 and CDR2 sequences are SGHTA and FQGNSA. The CDR3 loop is CASSFKLTDEQFF. The CDR3 nucleotides read TGTGCCAGCAGCTTTAAACTAACTGACGAGCAGTTCTTC.

This chain connects TRBV10-2 to TRBJ1-1; possibly TRBD1 for D (6 bases). The length of the CDR3 is 13 residues. The germline gives CDR1 WSHSY, CDR2 SAAADI. Trimming left V 6 bases short and J 3 bases short, with 11 bases between. The chain's CDR3 is CASRAGVDTEAFF. Written as DNA, the CDR3 is TGCGCCAGCAGGGCAGGGGTGGACACTGAAGCTTTCTTT.

The chain joins TRBV6-5 to TRBJ2-7; 8 bases are shared with TRBD1. Trimming took 7 bases from V and 5 from J; bases not matched to a gene: 13. The CDR3 runs to 15 residues. Germline values: CDR1 MNHEY, CDR2 SVGAGI. CDR3 nucleotide sequence: TGTGCCAGCACTCAAGCCAGCAGGGGGCGCAACGAGCAGTACTTC. This codes for CASTQASRGRNEQYF.